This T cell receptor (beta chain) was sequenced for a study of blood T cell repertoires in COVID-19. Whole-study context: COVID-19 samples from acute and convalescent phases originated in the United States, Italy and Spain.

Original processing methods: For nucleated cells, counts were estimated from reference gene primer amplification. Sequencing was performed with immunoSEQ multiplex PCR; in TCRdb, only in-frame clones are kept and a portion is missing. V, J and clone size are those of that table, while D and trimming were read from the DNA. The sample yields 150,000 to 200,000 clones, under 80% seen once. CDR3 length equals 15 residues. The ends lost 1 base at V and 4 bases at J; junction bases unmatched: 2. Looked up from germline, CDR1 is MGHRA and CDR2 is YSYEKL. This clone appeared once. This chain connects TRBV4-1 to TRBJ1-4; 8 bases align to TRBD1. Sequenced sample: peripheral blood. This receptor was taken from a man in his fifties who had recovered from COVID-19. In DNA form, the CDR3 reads TGCGCCAGCAGCCAAGGTACAGGGGGTAATGAAAAACTGTTTTTT. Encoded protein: CASSQGTGGNEKLFF.